This T cell receptor beta chain comes out of a study of blood T cell repertoires in COVID-19 (TCRdb year 2020). In terms of the full investigation: Samples from collaborators originated in the United States, Italy and Spain and spanned both the acute and convalescent phases of COVID-19. The material from the prospective study consisted of cDNA or gDNA derived from T cells, B-cell-depleted T cells, or PBMCs. Subjects who had been exposed to COVID-19, were actively infected with it, or had recovered from it provided the deeply sampled blood TCRbeta repertoires that made up the dataset. The repertoires were released in a freely available public database meant as a resource for research on the immune response to SARS-CoV-2. Samples came from the ongoing ImmuneRACE study (first 160 participants) plus 1,254 subjects from 6 global collaborators. A de-identified subject ID, COVID-19 status, age in years and sex were almost always included in the sample metadata. Where HLA class I and class II types were available, the types were taken from metadata supplied by the sample provider, not from assay-based typing. General conclusions and limits of the study: The amount of clinical and demographic metadata varied by source and participant and was provided uncurated.

Each collaborating institution followed its own protocols to collect whole blood in K2EDTA tubes. For TCRbeta analysis, collaborators shipped samples as frozen whole blood, isolated PBMCs, or DNA extracted from either of those sample types. TCRbeta CDR3 regions were amplified from genomic DNA by means of the immunoSEQ Assay, a bias-controlled multiplex PCR. As for the authors' bioinformatics: The number of nucleated cells in each sample was estimated from the amplification of reference gene primers within the assay. To quantify the absolute abundance of each unique TCRbeta CDR3 rearrangement, sequence reads were collapsed and filtered. For each sample, productive Simpson clonality was calculated as the square root of Simpson's diversity index over productive rearrangements. TCRdb carries this immuneACCESS record with in-frame sequences only. Its versions omit some clonotypes, under half of them owing to an unresolved V gene in the studies checked, with the rest unexplained. The DNA was the basis for D and trimming; V, J and clone size are from that table. Counted in this sample were some 140,000 clones; roughly 84% of them appeared once. The ten largest clones represent about 1.5% of the sample.

Notes on this clone: Its target antigen remains unknown. It has no much larger one-base neighbor in the sample; base qualities were not kept.

CDR1 MNHEY and CDR2 SVGAGI are derived from the germline V gene. The CDR3 sequence holds 14 residues, the cysteine and phenylalanine included. The kept DNA is CDR3 alone, 42 bases in frame from the first base. Unmatched junction bases come to 8, with V trimmed by 6 bases and J by 9 bases. The rearrangement combines TRBV6-5 with TRBJ1-6; TRBD1 lines up with 7 middle nucleotides. Sequencing was done on a sample of peripheral blood. The clonotype originates from a man between 60 and 75 years old with acute or convalescent COVID-19. The nucleotide sequence is TGTGCCAGCAGGCCCGGGACAGAGTCTTCACCCCTCCACTTT. It translates to CASRPGTESSPLHF.